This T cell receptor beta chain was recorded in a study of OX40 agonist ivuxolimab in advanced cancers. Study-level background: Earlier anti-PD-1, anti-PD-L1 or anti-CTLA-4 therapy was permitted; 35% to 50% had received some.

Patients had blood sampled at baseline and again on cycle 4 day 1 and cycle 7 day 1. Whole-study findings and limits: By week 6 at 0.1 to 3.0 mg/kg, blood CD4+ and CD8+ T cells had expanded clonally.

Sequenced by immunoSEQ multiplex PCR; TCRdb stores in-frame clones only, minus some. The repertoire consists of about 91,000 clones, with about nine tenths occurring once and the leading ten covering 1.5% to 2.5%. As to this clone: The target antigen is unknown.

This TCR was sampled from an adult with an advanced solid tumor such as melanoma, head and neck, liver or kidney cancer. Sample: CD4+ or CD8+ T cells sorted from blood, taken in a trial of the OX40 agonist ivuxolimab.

CDR3 sequence reads: CASSERGRDSGYTF. CDR3 in DNA: TGTGCCAGCAGTGAACGGGGCAGGGACTCTGGCTACACCTTC. The chain couples TRBV2 to TRBJ1-2, with a possible D match to TRBD1 (5 bases). Germline V gene sequence: CDR1 SNHLY, CDR2 FYNNEI. The CDR3 is 14 amino acids. V gave up 2 bases and J gave up 7 bases, with 14 bases separating them.